Shown below are 30 T cell receptor beta chains from a single sample sequenced in a study of blood T cell repertoires in COVID-19. Profiling relied on immunoSEQ multiplex PCR, and the TCRdb table lists in-frame clones only, not all of them. The repertoire includes over 15,000 clones, approximately 90% of them detected once, and 9% to 15% sits in the top ten. Sequencing was done on a sample of peripheral blood. The receptors shown here come from a human donor in a cohort sampled during active COVID-19.

On this clone: At one of its ends the junction is not consistent with the germline gene, which may arise from a read error. The chain is built from TRBV13 and TRBJ1-2; TRBD1 aligns across 7 bases. The CDR3 contains 12 residues. Germline-derived CDR1 and CDR2 are PRHDT and FYEKMQ (reference sequence). The CDR3 protein is CASSLGWDSAFF. The CDR3 DNA is TGTGCCAGCAGCTTAGGGTGGGACAGCGCTTTCTTC.

The genes are TRBV7-3 and TRBJ2-1; 8 nucleotides agree with TRBD1. The CDR3 is 15 amino acids. The V gene end was trimmed by 5 bases and the J gene end by 6 bases; junction bases not matched to a gene: 9. Germline-derived CDR1 and CDR2 are SGHTA and FQGTGA. Written as DNA, the CDR3 is TGTGCCAGCAGCGTAAACAGGGGGAAGGGCAATGAGCAGTTCTTC. Residues: CASSVNRGKGNEQFF.

V usage is TRBV9 and J usage is TRBJ2-1; 9 bases line up with TRBD1. The CDR3 has 15 amino acids. V dropped 0 bases and J dropped 6; count of bases not matched to a gene: 4. Looked up from germline, CDR1 is SGDLS and CDR2 is YYNGEE. The CDR3 sequence: CASSVGTGAVNEQFF. CDR3 coding DNA: TGTGCCAGCAGCGTAGGGACAGGGGCGGTCAATGAGCAGTTCTTC.

Here the CDR3 reads CASSLDRNYGYTF. DNA for the CDR3: TGTGCCAGCAGCTTAGACAGAAACTATGGCTACACCTTC. The chain carries TRBV28 and TRBJ1-2, with D possibly matching TRBD1 (5 bases). Deletions cut 6 bases from V and 2 bases from J, with 10 bases between. The length of the CDR3 is 13 residues. Germline values: CDR1 MDHEN, CDR2 SYDVKM.

The V gene is TRBV4-1, the J gene TRBJ1-2; TRBD1 aligns across 7 bases. Germline loops: CDR1 MGHRA, CDR2 YSYEKL. The CDR3 consists of 15 residues. Trimming took 1 base from V and 2 from J; bases not matched to a gene: 4. CDR3 sequence reads: CASSQGGGRNYGYTF. The DNA for the CDR3 is TGCGCCAGCAGCCAAGGAGGGGGCCGAAACTATGGCTACACCTTC.

V and J are TRBV5-5 and TRBJ1-4, with 8 bases matching TRBD1. With 2 bases clipped from V and 6 bases from J, the junction kept 6 bases outside the gene matches. The germline V gene encodes CDR1 SGHKS and CDR2 YYEKEE (reference sequence). CDR3 length: 15 amino acids. The CDR3 bases are TGTGCCAGCAGCTTCCCAGGGGGCGCGGATGAAAAACTGTTTTTT. Translated, it gives CASSFPGGADEKLFF.

The J gene is TRBJ1-1, the V gene TRBV28; 10 positions match TRBD1. The germline gives CDR1 MDHEN, CDR2 SYDVKM. Trimming removed 6 bases from V and 10 bases from J; junction bases left unmatched: 11. The CDR3 extends over 14 amino acids. The CDR3: CASSRTGGSKGAFF. CDR3 sequence (DNA): TGTGCCAGCAGCAGGACAGGGGGGAGTAAAGGAGCTTTCTTT.

The gene calls are TRBV19 and TRBJ1-2; D perhaps matches TRBD1 (6 bases). The CDR3 sequence is 16 residues long. V was shortened by 3 bases and J by 5 bases, with 19 bases between the two germline ends. From germline, CDR1 is LNHDA and CDR2 SQIVND (reference sequence). The CDR3 loop reads CASSIGPPTGSYGYTF. The CDR3 DNA is TGTGCCAGTAGTATTGGTCCACCGACAGGAAGTTATGGCTACACCTTC.

The chain links TRBV5-1 to TRBJ1-1; D is undetermined. V shed 4 bases and J shed 5 bases, with 15 bases lying between them. CDR1 and CDR2 (germline): SGHRS, YFSETQ. The CDR3 loop spans 14 amino acids. In DNA form, the CDR3 reads TGCGCCAGCAGCCCCAGAGCAACGGGGACTGAAGCTTTCTTT. Amino acid sequence: CASSPRATGTEAFF.

This chain joins TRBV5-6 and TRBJ1-4; D is uncertain. Germline V CDR1 and CDR2: SGHDT, YYEEEE. With 4 bases removed from V and 12 bases from J, the gap between germline ends came to 16 bases. This CDR3 region has 13 residues. The DNA for the CDR3 is TGTGCCAGCAGCCTCGCCATCTCCACTGAACTGTTTTTT. It codes for CASSLAISTELFF.

This sequence joins TRBV10-3 and TRBJ2-5; 13 bases align to TRBD2. Per germline, CDR1 ENHRY and CDR2 SYGVKD. This CDR3 has 15 residues. V dropped 6 bases and J dropped 7; count of bases not matched to a gene: 8. In nucleotides, the CDR3 is TGTGCCATCAGCGGGACTAGCGGGGTTTCCGGGACCCAGTACTTC. Amino acids: CAISGTSGVSGTQYF.

The gene calls are TRBV19 and TRBJ1-2; 10 nucleotides line up with TRBD1. This CDR3 comprises 16 residues. CDR1 is LNHDA, CDR2 SQIVND, per germline (reference sequence). Unmatched junction bases numbered 5, after V lost 2 bases and J lost 2 bases. The CDR3 loop is CASSILGQGINYGYTF. For the CDR3, the DNA is TGTGCCAGTAGTATACTGGGACAGGGGATAAACTATGGCTACACCTTC.

This clone was recorded only once. This rearrangement joins TRBV7-2 to TRBJ2-1, with TRBD1 matching 10 bases. CDR3 length: 14 residues. Germline CDR1 reads SGHTA; CDR2 reads FQGNSA. Trimming at V came to 6 bases and at J to 7 bases, leaving 6 bases not matched to a gene. CDR3 loop: CASRQTGGGNEQFF. In DNA, the CDR3 is TGTGCCAGCAGGCAGACAGGGGGCGGGAATGAGCAGTTCTTC.

For the CDR3, the DNA is TGTGCCTGGAGTTCCGGGACAGCTTACGAGCAGTACTTC. Encoded protein: CAWSSGTAYEQYF. V and J are TRBV30 and TRBJ2-7; the match to TRBD1 covers 7 bases. With 2 bases clipped from V and 4 bases from J, the junction kept 5 bases outside the gene matches. Germline V gives CDR1 GTSNPN, CDR2 SVGIG (reference sequence). This CDR3 has 13 amino acids.

The sample holds one count of this clone. This chain uses TRBV27 with TRBJ2-1; D might be TRBD1 (5 bases). The germline CDR1 and CDR2 sequences are MNHEY and SMNVEV (reference sequence). With 6 bases removed from V and 3 bases from J, the gap between germline ends came to 15 bases. This CDR3 has 15 residues. The CDR3, as DNA: TGTGCCAGCAGCCTGGGGCTCCCTCTCTACAATGAGCAGTTCTTC. The encoded protein is CASSLGLPLYNEQFF.

V gene TRBV19 combines with J gene TRBJ1-1, with a weak D call TRBD1 (5 bases). CDR1 LNHDA and CDR2 SQIVND come from the germline V gene (reference sequence). The CDR3 covers 15 residues. With 2 bases removed from V and 0 bases from J, the gap between germline ends came to 10 bases. The CDR3 DNA follows: TGTGCCAGTAGTATATTGGGGGGGGTGAACACTGAAGCTTTCTTT. Encoded protein: CASSILGGVNTEAFF.

This clone appeared a few times. The chain carries TRBV5-4 and TRBJ2-3, with 9 nucleotides matching TRBD2. This CDR3 has 14 amino acids. Per germline, CDR1 SGHNT and CDR2 YYREEE (reference sequence). Unmatched junction bases numbered 12, after V lost 10 bases and J lost 6 bases. In nucleotides, the CDR3 is TGTGCCCCCGCGATAGCGGGGGTAATGGATACGCAGTATTTT. Residues: CAPAIAGVMDTQYF.

The rearrangement joins TRBV18 to TRBJ2-1, with D unresolved. The CDR3 spans 12 residues. Trimming removed 5 bases at V and 14 bases at J, with 16 bases between. Germline lookup yields CDR1 KGHSH and CDR2 LQKENI. The CDR3 loop reads CASSFTDNDKFF. CDR3 bases: TGTGCCAGCTCATTCACAGATAACGATAAGTTCTTC.

The chain recombines TRBV6-5 with TRBJ2-3; 7 bases map to TRBD2. After removal of 11 bases from V and 3 bases from J, the junction contained 11 bases not matched to a gene. The CDR3 sequence is 14 residues long. Germline assignment: CDR1 MNHEY and CDR2 SVGAGI. As DNA, the CDR3 is TGTGCCTCCGCGGCACTAGCGAGGACAGATACGCAGTATTTT. Encoded protein: CASAALARTDTQYF.

V and J are TRBV2 and TRBJ2-7, with D perhaps TRBD1 (5 bases). CDR1 is SNHLY, CDR2 FYNNEI, per germline. V lost 7 bases to trimming and J lost 3 bases, with 13 bases between them. The CDR3 runs to 13 residues. Here the CDR3 reads CASTQADSYEQYF. CDR3 bases: TGTGCCAGCACACAGGCGGATAGCTACGAGCAGTACTTC.

The chain recombines TRBV19 with TRBJ1-5, with D possibly matching TRBD1 (6 bases). Germline-derived CDR1 and CDR2 are LNHDA and SQIVND (reference sequence). The CDR3 is made up of 15 amino acids. With 6 bases removed from V and 0 bases from J, the gap between germline ends came to 12 bases. The CDR3 is CASRTQGASNQPQHF. As DNA, the CDR3 is TGTGCCAGTAGAACACAGGGAGCTAGCAATCAGCCCCAGCATTTT.

The CDR3 bases are TGTGCCAGCAGCAACACCCCGGGACAGCAAGAGACCCAGTACTTC. As protein: CASSNTPGQQETQYF. The chain joins TRBV3-1 (or the pseudogene TRBV3-2) to TRBJ2-5, with TRBD1 matching over 7 bases. This CDR3 spans 15 amino acids. V gave up 5 bases and J gave up 2 bases; unmatched junction bases: 8. Germline V gene data show CDR1 as LGHDT and CDR2 as YNNKEL (reference sequence).

This clone appeared a few times. The chain uses TRBV29-1 and TRBJ1-3, with D maybe TRBD1 (5 bases). The germline V and J ends were trimmed by 7 bases and 4 bases, with 8 bases remaining between them. The CDR3 loop spans 11 amino acids. The germline V gene encodes CDR1 SQVTM and CDR2 ANQGSEA. The CDR3 loop reads CSAWTGNTIYF. The DNA of the CDR3 is TGCAGCGCTTGGACAGGAAACACCATATATTTT.

This CDR3 is CASSFSSQTGHTGELFF. In DNA form, the CDR3 reads TGTGCCAGCAGCTTTTCCTCTCAGACAGGGCACACCGGGGAGCTGTTTTTT. V gene TRBV9 combines with J gene TRBJ2-2; 7 bases align to TRBD1. The CDR3 consists of 17 residues. Germline trimming cut 4 bases from V and 3 bases from J; bases unmatched to any gene: 12. Germline V gives CDR1 SGDLS, CDR2 YYNGEE.

This clone was counted a single time. The V and J genes are TRBV3-1 (or the pseudogene TRBV3-2) and TRBJ2-7; weak D call: TRBD2 (7 bases). With 4 bases removed from V and 5 bases from J, the gap between germline ends came to 18 bases. Germline loops: CDR1 LGHDT, CDR2 YNNKEL (reference sequence). The CDR3 is 15 residues long. The DNA for the CDR3 is TGTGCCAGCAGCCTTAGGGGCGGGGGCAGGGACGAGCAGTACTTC. Its protein product is CASSLRGGGRDEQYF.

The chain is built from TRBV30 and TRBJ2-5, with D unresolved. Germline loops: CDR1 GTSNPN, CDR2 SVGIG (reference sequence). CDR3 length: 11 amino acids. V was clipped by 2 bases and J by 5 bases, with 6 bases between them. CDR3 bases: TGTGCCTGGAGTCCCCGGGAGACCCAGTACTTC. Its translation: CAWSPRETQYF.

This sequence joins TRBV11-2 and TRBJ2-7, with a tentative D call TRBD2 (5 bases). The CDR3 is made up of 15 amino acids. Trimming removed 4 bases from V and 12 bases from J, with 25 bases in between. Germline V gene data show CDR1 as SGHAT and CDR2 as FQNNGV. The CDR3 sequence: CASSSPGRGSKPGYF. DNA for the CDR3: TGTGCCAGCAGCTCACCAGGCCGGGGTTCGAAACCAGGGTACTTC.

This clone was counted once. The chain employs TRBV2 and TRBJ1-1, with D unclear. The V and J ends lost 7 bases and 0 bases respectively, with 9 bases between them. The CDR3 is 13 residues long. CDR1 is SNHLY, CDR2 FYNNEI, per germline. CDR3 loop: CASKLAVNTEAFF. The CDR3 bases are TGTGCCAGCAAATTAGCAGTGAACACTGAAGCTTTCTTT.

The genes are TRBV30 and TRBJ1-6; D may be TRBD1 (5 bases). This CDR3 spans 12 amino acids. Germline-derived CDR1 and CDR2 are GTSNPN and SVGIG (reference sequence). V shed 8 bases and J shed 3 bases, with 8 bases lying between them. CDR3: CAGQSYNSPLHF. In DNA, the CDR3 is TGTGCCGGACAAAGCTATAATTCACCCCTCCACTTT.

The V gene is TRBV19, the J gene TRBJ1-5; D not certain. The germline gives CDR1 LNHDA, CDR2 SQIVND (reference sequence). V was shortened by 1 base and J by 0 bases, with 7 bases between the two germline ends. The CDR3 has 15 residues. The CDR3 DNA is TGTGCCAGTAGTATAGGGCCACATAGCAATCAGCCCCAGCATTTT. Its translation is CASSIGPHSNQPQHF.